This T cell receptor beta chain comes out of a study of cytomegalovirus exposure and HLA in healthy donors (TCRdb year 2017). For context, the study as a whole: In an earlier analysis of about 560 of the donors, 250 to 350 Gb of sequence data and roughly 100 million unique TCR beta sequences from about 190 million T cells were reported. Every discovery cohort repertoire had been produced on one sequencing platform. Using immunosequencing, the study profiled T cell repertoires from around 680 subjects and related those repertoires to cytomegalovirus serostatus. An earlier analysis of some 500 of the donors applied high-throughput TCR beta sequencing to assess whether each TCR beta V gene segment acted as functional or pseudogenic. An early release covering over 500 HLA-typed donors comprised about 300 gigabases of sequencing data and about 90 million unique TCR sequences. HLA typing included class I and class II loci at four-digit resolution. Four to six DR-DQ haplotypes were handled as single units for association and clustering, since linkage in the cohort was strong. Donor age, sex, ethnicity and CMV serostatus were compiled together with the repertoire data. The aim of the study was to test whether cataloging public T cell receptors could identify signatures of past pathogen exposure. A later genetic analysis used genome-wide SNP genotypes for 398 of the 666 donors, treating that subset as a discovery cohort. The genetic ancestry cluster associated with self-reported Caucasian donors included 81% of the roughly 390 genotyped donors. Rather than drawing on any new phenotypic data, the later analysis identified candidate immune exposures from TCR beta sequences and the way those sequences occurred across donors. The number of donors typed differed by locus, with roughly 629-640 for A, B, C, DRB1 and DQB1, more than 500 for DQA1, 600 to 610 for DPA1, and some 450 for DPB1. Besides the first cohort of hundreds of subjects, a separate validation cohort made up of 120 different subjects was used. To predict cytomegalovirus infection status, the study brought together high-throughput TCR immunosequencing, statistical association of individual TCRs with disease status, and machine learning. Across around 400 genotyped donors of the cohort, an average of about 250,000 unique TCR beta nucleotide sequences per donor were sequenced, and roughly 20% of those sequences were non-productive. A later analysis re-analyzed previously published TCR beta repertoires from 650 to 800 donors and added high-resolution HLA genotyping to study TCR occurrence patterns.

As regards this clone: Its antigen specificity is not known. Base qualities are not provided; no much larger clone lies one nucleotide away.

From the cysteine up to the phenylalanine, the CDR3 has a length of 16 residues. CDR3 DNA only is kept here, 48 bases in frame from base 1. CDR1 and CDR2 are drawn from the germline V gene (reference sequence): GTSNPN, SVGIG. Trimming accounts for 0 bases at V and 5 bases at J, while the number of junction bases matched to no gene is 9. General conclusions and limits of the study: The study listed 170 or so TCR beta chains as associated with cytomegalovirus. Because HLA typing was missing for some donors at each locus, association tests included only the typed subset. In a later analysis, about 16,000 TCR beta sequences were associated with specific HLA alleles at a false discovery rate of 0.05. For the cohort, immune exposure information was limited to CMV serostatus. Only TCR beta chains were sequenced in this cohort, and the absence of alpha or paired-chain data limited detectable features. According to a later analysis, TCR association rates differed among HLA loci, with DRB1 alleles showing the most associated TCRs and HLA-C alleles showing the fewest. A later analysis reported that several top co-occurrence clusters appeared linked to parvovirus B19, influenza, CMV and Epstein-Barr virus. An association between a missense DCLRE1C variant and V-gene and J-gene trimming of TCR beta chains was found in a later genetic analysis and replicated in an independent cohort. Linkage disequilibrium might explain the correlated functional status among segregating V segments, but an unknown experimental factor could not be ruled out. A further reported finding was that TCR beta sequences accurately predicted the HLA-A and HLA-B alleles for most subjects in the first cohort. In an earlier analysis of 587 of the donors, most TCR beta V segments were observed in productive rearrangements about 87% or about 30% of the time, broadly matching IMGT annotations. Three of the identified cytomegalovirus-associated TCR beta chains were confirmed in vitro to be specific for cytomegalovirus antigens. Most TCR sequences were seen in very few donors, while some public TCRs were found in many individuals. Because counts were too low, roughly 18 rarely observed V segments, including chromosome 9 orphons, were left out of the earlier analysis of a few hundred of the donors. The 87-base-pair reads could not distinguish some IMGT-functional V segments, including TRBV6-2 and TRBV6-3, so those segments were excluded. The authors suggested that the approach could potentially be extended to other disease states and immunological phenotypes. When HLA alleles, especially DR and DQ, strongly co-occurred, attributing TCR associations to individual alleles was difficult. In a later analysis, most CMV-associated TCR beta chains were found to appear HLA-restricted, with HLA associations seemingly driven largely by CMV exposure. A later analysis found that HLA-associated TCR beta chains were more clonally expanded and had lower generation probabilities than equally common non-associated chains. Presence/absence analyses assumed roughly uniform sequencing depth across donors, an assumption that may not hold. In both the original and validation cohorts, the classifier was reported to diagnose cytomegalovirus status with high specificity and sensitivity. In a later genetic analysis, fewer N-insertions in productive TCRs were reported among donors in an Asian-associated ancestry cluster than the roughly 700-donor mean. A cluster of highly shared sequence variants was judged likely to be a technical artifact of the sequencing pipeline.

Library preparation used the immunoSEQ multiplex PCR assay. The multiplex PCR relied on a mix of 60 forward primers for TCR Vbeta segments and 13 reverse primers for TCR Jbeta segments. A multiplex PCR assay on genomic DNA amplified the CDR3 region of rearranged TCR beta genes. On the Illumina HiSeq System, the amplified TCR beta libraries were sequenced as 87-base-pair reads. Under the source paper's analysis protocol: A later analysis tallied 75 million to 85 million unique TCR beta chains across the 600 to 700 repertoires, and about 10 million of those chains were shared by two or more donors. Raw reads were error-corrected and collapsed into unique sequences with a nearest-neighbor algorithm that merged closely related sequences to remove PCR and sequencing errors. To assign V, D and J gene segments, CDR3 sequences were aligned to IMGT reference sequences. For a sequence to be retained, a match of at least six nucleotides was required to both a V gene segment and a J gene segment. Rearrangements were classified as productive when the CDR3 lacked stop codons and remained in frame with V and J, and all other rearrangements were classified as non-productive. CDR3 was defined by IMGT convention, running from the second conserved V-encoded cysteine to the conserved J-encoded phenylalanine. The earlier analysis of some 580 of the donors excluded any sequence lacking an unambiguous match to a single V gene segment. An earlier analysis of fewer than 650 of the donors classified V segments as functional when productive rearrangements were above 56.7% and as segregating when the standard deviation between donors was above 5%. A statistical classification framework was built for diagnosing cytomegalovirus status from the catalog of TCR beta chain sequences. A later analysis assigned V and J genes by comparing TCR nucleotide sequences with IMGT/GENE-DB human TR gene sequences. A later analysis assigned CDR3 sequences and most-parsimonious VDJ recombination scenarios with the TCRdist pipeline. In a later analysis, each TCR beta chain was defined by its CDR3 amino acid sequence together with its V-gene family, and reads lacking a unique V-gene family were excluded. To address suspected cross-contamination and a sequencing artifact, a later analysis removed over 500 highly shared, low-generation-probability nucleotide sequences. In a later analysis, a clonal expansion index was calculated for each public chain from normalized within-repertoire ranks of inferred template counts. A later analysis computed generation probabilities with a VDJ recombination model fitted to out-of-frame rearrangements, and checked the results against IGoR. A later analysis scored TCR-TCR, TCR-HLA and TCR-CMV co-occurrence with hypergeometric tests, applying a repertoire-size bias correction to TCR pairs. To estimate false discovery rates, a later analysis permuted the HLA or CMV assignments 20 times. In a later analysis, co-occurring TCRs were grouped using DBSCAN, with TCRdist sequence similarity added in when clustering inside HLA-allele-positive subsets. Repertoires with fewer than 30,000 or more than 120,000 public chains were left out of co-occurrence clustering, as were a few repertoires with anomalous nucleotide sharing. In TCRdb, the immuneACCESS table is reduced to in-frame sequences with V and J assigned. These tables do not hold every clone; where another copy was compared, an unresolved V gene accounts for under half, and the others remain unexplained. V and J calls and clone size come straight from that table; D and trimming were deduced from the DNA. The sample table contains 55,000 to 90,000 clones; only one count was recorded for around 81% of them. 5.5% to 7.5% of the sample is held by the ten biggest clonotypes.

In total, approximately 690 healthy bone marrow donors made up the cohort. Cohort members were all nominally healthy when sampled, although unrecorded immune exposures were likely present. The donor was CMV seronegative and belonged to the group of 350 to 400 seronegative cohort members. A peripheral blood sample was provided by each donor, and peripheral blood mononuclear cells were used for TCR beta sequencing. The Qiagen DNeasy Blood Extraction Kit was used to extract genomic DNA from the blood cell samples. The sequence links TRBV30 to TRBJ2-5, and TRBD2 aligns with 10 junction nucleotides. The source of this sequence is a man between 50 and 59 years old in good health and CMV-seronegative. The sample consisted of PBMCs. The sequenced DNA: TGTGCCTGGAGTGTAGGAGCGGGGGGGCGGGGGGAGACCCAGTACTTC. This yields the protein CAWSVGAGGRGETQYF.